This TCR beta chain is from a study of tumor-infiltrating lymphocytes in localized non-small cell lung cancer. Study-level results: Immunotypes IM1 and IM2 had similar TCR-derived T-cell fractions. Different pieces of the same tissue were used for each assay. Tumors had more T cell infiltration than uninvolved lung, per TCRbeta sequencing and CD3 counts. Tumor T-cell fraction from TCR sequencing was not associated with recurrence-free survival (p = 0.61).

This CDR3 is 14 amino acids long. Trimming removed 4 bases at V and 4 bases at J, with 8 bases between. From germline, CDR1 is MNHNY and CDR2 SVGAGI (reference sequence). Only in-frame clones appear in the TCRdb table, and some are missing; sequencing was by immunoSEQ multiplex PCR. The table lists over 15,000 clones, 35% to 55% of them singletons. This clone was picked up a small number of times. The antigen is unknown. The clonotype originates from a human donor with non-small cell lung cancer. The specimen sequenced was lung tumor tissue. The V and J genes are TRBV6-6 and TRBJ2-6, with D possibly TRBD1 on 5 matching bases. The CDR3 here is CASSSRAGANVLTF. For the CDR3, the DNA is TGTGCCAGCAGTTCCAGGGCCGGGGCCAACGTCCTGACTTTC.